A selection of T cell receptor beta chains follows, all from one sample in a study of control samples from healthy donors and cancer patients. Generated by immunoSEQ multiplex PCR, the TCRdb table keeps only in-frame clones and is missing some. This sample has tens of thousands of clones, with around 85% found just once. Sequenced sample: blood. The receptor set was obtained from a man aged 25-40 years in good health. Each CDR3 is given with its conserved first and last residue. Each record gives: D gene, clone size, V gene, J gene, CDR3 DNA, CDR3 protein. D genes are given only for firm matches. The size entry is marked missing in some rows and otherwise reads once, few, many or a size class.

.,.,TRBV7-9,TRBJ1-2,TGTGCCAGCAGCTTGGGATCGGACAGCTATGGCTACACCTTC,CASSLGSDSYGYTF
TRBD1,.,TRBV7-8,TRBJ2-7,TGTGCCAGCAGCTTATCCCGGGACAGACTAAACGAGCAGTACTTC,CASSLSRDRLNEQYF
TRBD1,.,TRBV27,TRBJ1-2,TGTGCCAGCGGGTTAACAGGGGGCGCCGTTTATGGCTACACCTTC,CASGLTGGAVYGYTF
TRBD2,.,TRBV7-3,TRBJ2-2,TGTGCCAGCAGCTTAGCGGGGGGCCCCGGGGAGCTGTTTTTT,CASSLAGGPGELFF
.,.,TRBV5-4,TRBJ2-7,TGTGCCAGCAGCAAAGGGACGGGTCTTGAGCAGTACTTC,CASSKGTGLEQYF
.,.,TRBV14,TRBJ1-1,TGTGCCAGCAGCCAAGATAGGCAGACGAACACTGAAGCTTTCTTT,CASSQDRQTNTEAFF
.,.,TRBV2,TRBJ2-7,TGTGCCAGCACAGGATCCCTCGAGCAGTACTTC,CASTGSLEQYF
.,.,TRBV6-6,TRBJ1-2,TGTGCCAGCAGTTACTCTATGGAGGACTGTGGCTACACCTTC,CASSYSMEDCGYTF
.,.,TRBV6-1,TRBJ2-3,TGTGCCAGCAGTGACATCTACACAGATACGCAGTATTTT,CASSDIYTDTQYF
.,once,TRBV3-1/TRBV3-2,TRBJ2-3,TGTGCCAGCAGCCAAGATTTAGATACGCAGTATTTT,CASSQDLDTQYF
.,.,TRBV10-1,TRBJ2-1,TGCGCCAGCAGTGAGTTCCTGACCTATGCCTACAATGAGCAGTTCTTC,CASSEFLTYAYNEQFF
TRBD1,.,TRBV7-3,TRBJ2-5,TGTGCCAGCAGCCCCAGGGGGCGGGAAGAGACCCAGTACTTC,CASSPRGREETQYF
TRBD1,.,TRBV5-1,TRBJ1-1,TGCGCCAGCAGCGTCGGACAGGGGTATATGAACACTGAAGCTTTCTTT,CASSVGQGYMNTEAFF
.,.,TRBV10-2,TRBJ1-1,TGCGCCAGCAGCTCGGGCAGGCAGAACACTGAAGCTTTCTTT,CASSSGRQNTEAFF
TRBD2,.,TRBV4-1,TRBJ2-3,TGCGCCAGCAGCCGAGCGGGGGGGAGCACAGATACGCAGTATTTT,CASSRAGGSTDTQYF
.,once,TRBV5-8,TRBJ2-7,TGTGCCAGCAGTCCCGGCTCCTACGAGCAGTACTTC,CASSPGSYEQYF
.,.,TRBV4-1,TRBJ1-2,TGCGCCAGCAGCCAAGATACGGGACGCAGCTTTAATGGCTACACCTTC,CASSQDTGRSFNGYTF
.,.,TRBV18,TRBJ2-6,TGTGCCAGCTCGTCCATCTGGGATGGGGCCAACGTCCTGACTTTC,CASSSIWDGANVLTF